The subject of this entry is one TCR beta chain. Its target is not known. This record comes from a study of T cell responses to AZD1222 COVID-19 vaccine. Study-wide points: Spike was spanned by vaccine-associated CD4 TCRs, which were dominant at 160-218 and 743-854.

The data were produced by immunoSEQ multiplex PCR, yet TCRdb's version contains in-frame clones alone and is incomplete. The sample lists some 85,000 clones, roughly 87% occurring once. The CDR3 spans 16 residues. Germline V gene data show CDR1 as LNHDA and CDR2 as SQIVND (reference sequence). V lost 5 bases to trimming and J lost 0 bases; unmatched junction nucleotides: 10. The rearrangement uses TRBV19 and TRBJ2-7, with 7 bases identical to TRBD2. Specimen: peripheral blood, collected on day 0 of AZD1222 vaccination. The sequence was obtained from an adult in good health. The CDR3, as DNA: TGTGCCAGTAGTGAAGCCGGGACTATCGGCTCCTACGAGCAGTACTTC. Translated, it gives CASSEAGTIGSYEQYF.